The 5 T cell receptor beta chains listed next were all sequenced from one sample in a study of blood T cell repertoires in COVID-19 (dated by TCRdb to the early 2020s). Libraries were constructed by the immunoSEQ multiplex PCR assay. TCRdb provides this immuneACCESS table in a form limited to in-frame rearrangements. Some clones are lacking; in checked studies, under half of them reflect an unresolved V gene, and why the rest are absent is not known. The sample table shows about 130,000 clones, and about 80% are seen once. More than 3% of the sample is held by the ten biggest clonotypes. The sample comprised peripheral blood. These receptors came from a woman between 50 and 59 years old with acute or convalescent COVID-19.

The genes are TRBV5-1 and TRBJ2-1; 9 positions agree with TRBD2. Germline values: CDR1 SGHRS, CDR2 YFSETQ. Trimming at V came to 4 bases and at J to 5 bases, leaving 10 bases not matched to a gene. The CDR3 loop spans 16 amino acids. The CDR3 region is CASSLPRTSENNEQFF. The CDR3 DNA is TGCGCCAGCAGCCTACCCAGGACTAGCGAGAACAATGAGCAGTTCTTC.

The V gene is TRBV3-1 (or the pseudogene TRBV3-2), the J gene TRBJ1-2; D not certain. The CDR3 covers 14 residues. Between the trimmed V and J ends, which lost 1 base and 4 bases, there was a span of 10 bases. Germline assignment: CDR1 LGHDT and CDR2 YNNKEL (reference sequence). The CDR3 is CASSQGRASYGYTF. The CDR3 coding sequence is TGTGCCAGCAGCCAAGGGAGGGCAAGCTATGGCTACACCTTC.

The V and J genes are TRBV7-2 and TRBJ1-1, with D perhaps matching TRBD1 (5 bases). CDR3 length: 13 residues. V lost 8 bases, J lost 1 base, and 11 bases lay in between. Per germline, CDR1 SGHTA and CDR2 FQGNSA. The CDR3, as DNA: TGTGCCAGCGTGTTCACAGGGAACACTGAAGCTTTCTTT. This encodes CASVFTGNTEAFF. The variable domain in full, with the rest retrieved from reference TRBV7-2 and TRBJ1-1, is GAGVSQSPSNKVTEKGKDVELRCDPISGHTALYWYRQSLGQGLEFLIYFQGNSAPDKSGLPSDRFSAERTGGSVSTLTIQRTQQEDSAVYLCASVFTGNTEAFFGQGTRLTVV.

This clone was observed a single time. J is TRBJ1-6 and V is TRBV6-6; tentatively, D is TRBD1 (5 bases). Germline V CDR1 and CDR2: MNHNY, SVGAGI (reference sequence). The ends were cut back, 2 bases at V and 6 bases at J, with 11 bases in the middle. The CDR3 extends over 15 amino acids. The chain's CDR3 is CASSYPDSFNSPLHF. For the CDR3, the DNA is TGTGCCAGCAGTTACCCAGACAGTTTTAATTCACCCCTCCACTTT.

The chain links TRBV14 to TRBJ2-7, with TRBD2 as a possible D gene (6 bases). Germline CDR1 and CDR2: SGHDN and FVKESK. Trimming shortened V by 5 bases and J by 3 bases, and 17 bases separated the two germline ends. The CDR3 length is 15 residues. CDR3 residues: CASSRRPGGDYEQYF. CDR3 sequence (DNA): TGTGCCAGCAGCAGACGCCCCGGGGGAGACTACGAGCAGTACTTC.